The 27 T cell receptor beta chains below all came from one sample that was sequenced in a study of control samples from healthy donors and cancer patients. Clones were sequenced by immunoSEQ multiplex PCR, and TCRdb holds only the in-frame ones, with some missing. The data hold 140,000 to 150,000 clones, with approximately 93% observed a single time. Sequenced sample: blood. The receptor set was obtained from a man aged 18 to 30 in good health.

The chain uses TRBV5-1 and TRBJ2-1; D is perhaps TRBD1 (7 bases). The CDR3 contains 13 residues. Germline CDR1 reads SGHRS; CDR2 reads YFSETQ. Trimming stripped 5 bases from V and 5 bases from J, with 11 bases between. Written as DNA, the CDR3 is TGCGCCAGCAGTCGGGGGACAGACAATGAGCAGTTCTTC. Translated, it gives CASSRGTDNEQFF.

V gene TRBV28 combines with J gene TRBJ1-5, with a tentative D call TRBD1 (5 bases). The V gene lost 5 bases and the J gene lost 6 bases, with 17 bases spanning the gap. From germline, CDR1 is MDHEN and CDR2 SYDVKM. The CDR3 extends over 15 amino acids. The CDR3 loop reads CASSSLGSGRQPQHF. DNA for the CDR3: TGTGCCAGCAGTAGTTTAGGGTCGGGACGTCAGCCCCAGCATTTT. The full variable domain, completed using reference TRBV28 and TRBJ1-5, is DVKVTQSSRYLVKRTGEKVFLECVQDMDHENMFWYRQDPGLGLRLIYFSYDVKMKEKGDIPEGYSVSREKKERFSLILESASTNQTSMYLCASSSLGSGRQPQHFGDGTRLSIL.

The chain uses TRBV7-9 and TRBJ2-3; 12 bases fit TRBD2. Germline V gene data show CDR1 as SEHNR and CDR2 as FQNEAQ (reference sequence). Trimming removed 3 bases from V and 4 bases from J; junction bases left unmatched: 5. CDR3 size: 16 residues. The CDR3 sequence is CASSFLLAGGADTQYF. The CDR3 DNA is TGTGCCAGCAGCTTCCTGCTAGCGGGAGGGGCAGATACGCAGTATTTT.

J is TRBJ2-7 and V is TRBV29-1; D uncertain. Germline V gene sequence: CDR1 SQVTM, CDR2 ANQGSEA. The CDR3 runs to 13 residues. Trimming left V 5 bases short and J 0 bases short, with 11 bases between. The CDR3 is CSVLTTDSYEQYF. DNA of the CDR3: TGCAGCGTTCTAACAACCGACTCCTACGAGCAGTACTTC.

The V and J genes are TRBV10-2 and TRBJ2-2, with D uncertain. Germline V CDR1 and CDR2: WSHSY, SAAADI. Trimming removed 7 bases from V and 5 bases from J, with 17 bases in between. The CDR3 has 15 amino acids. The CDR3 sequence: CASIGGRVSTGELFF. Here the CDR3 DNA reads TGCGCCAGCATAGGTGGAAGGGTTTCTACCGGGGAGCTGTTTTTT.

The genes are TRBV27 and TRBJ1-2; D ambiguous. Trimming removed 3 bases from V and 2 bases from J, with 4 bases in between. Germline-derived CDR1 and CDR2 are MNHEY and SMNVEV (reference sequence). The CDR3 length is 12 residues. The CDR3 DNA reads as TGTGCCAGCAGTTTTTGGAACTATGGCTACACCTTC. Translated, it gives CASSFWNYGYTF.

CDR3 nucleotides: TGTGCCAGCAGCTTAGATGGGCGCTCACCCCTCCACTTT. It encodes CASSLDGRSPLHF. The rearrangement links TRBV7-9 to TRBJ1-6; no reliable D call. The CDR3 loop spans 13 amino acids. In germline, CDR1 is SEHNR, CDR2 FQNEAQ (reference sequence). V was cut by 1 base and J by 10 bases, with 8 bases left in between.

The V gene is TRBV7-9, the J gene TRBJ2-7, with a possible D match to TRBD2 (6 bases). Looked up from germline, CDR1 is SEHNR and CDR2 is FQNEAQ (reference sequence). Trimming removed 5 bases at V and 6 bases at J, with 14 bases between. This CDR3 has 13 amino acids. Here the CDR3 reads CASSPVQGGEQYF. CDR3 bases: TGTGCCAGCAGCCCAGTGCAGGGAGGCGAGCAGTACTTC.

The chain employs TRBV3-1 (or the pseudogene TRBV3-2) and TRBJ2-1; D gene uncertain. V shed 6 bases and J shed 6 bases, with 15 bases lying between them. In germline, CDR1 is LGHDT, CDR2 YNNKEL (reference sequence). The CDR3 extends over 14 amino acids. This CDR3 is CASREWASPNEQFF. CDR3 sequence (DNA): TGTGCCAGCAGGGAGTGGGCGAGCCCCAATGAGCAGTTCTTC.

The table lists this clone with a few counts. The chain employs TRBV7-3 and TRBJ2-7; D might be TRBD2 (5 bases). Germline V gene data show CDR1 as SGHTA and CDR2 as FQGTGA. The length of the CDR3 is 15 residues. The V and J ends lost 3 bases and 4 bases respectively, with 16 bases between them. CDR3 bases: TGTGCCAGCAGCTTTCGCGAGGGCGGCGGGTACGAGCAGTACTTC. This translates into CASSFREGGGYEQYF.

The chain recombines TRBV7-9 with TRBJ2-1; 13 bases are a match to TRBD2. This CDR3 has 16 amino acids. Germline V CDR1 and CDR2: SEHNR, FQNEAQ (reference sequence). V shed 1 base, J shed 7 bases, and the junction held 4 bases outside the gene matches. The chain's CDR3 is CASSLVRTSGRNEQFF. DNA for the CDR3: TGTGCCAGCAGCTTAGTTCGGACTAGCGGGAGAAATGAGCAGTTCTTC.

This clone was recorded a few times. J is TRBJ2-5 and V is TRBV30; 8 positions match TRBD2. Germline loops: CDR1 GTSNPN, CDR2 SVGIG (reference sequence). The CDR3 loop spans 13 amino acids. V was clipped by 2 bases and J by 6 bases; unmatched bases: 5. The CDR3, as DNA: TGTGCCTGGAGTAAGGGACTAGGGAAGACCCAGTACTTC. This encodes CAWSKGLGKTQYF.

The CDR3 spells CASSLETTTQYF. In DNA form, the CDR3 reads TGTGCCAGCAGTTTAGAGACCACAACGCAGTATTTT. The chain is built from TRBV28 and TRBJ2-3; unclear D gene. The V gene lost 2 bases and the J gene lost 9 bases, with 9 bases spanning the gap. The CDR3 totals 12 residues. Germline CDR1 reads MDHEN; CDR2 reads SYDVKM.

The gene calls are TRBV30 and TRBJ1-2, with D perhaps TRBD1 (6 bases). Germline V gene sequence: CDR1 GTSNPN, CDR2 SVGIG (reference sequence). V lost 0 bases and J 8 bases, leaving 13 bases between the germline ends. The CDR3 runs to 13 residues. The CDR3 bases are TGTGCCTGGAGTGTAGGGGGGGCTGAAGGCTACACCTTC. Its protein product is CAWSVGGAEGYTF.

The chain combines TRBV19 with TRBJ1-5; perhaps TRBD1 as D (5 bases). Germline V gives CDR1 LNHDA, CDR2 SQIVND (reference sequence). The CDR3 sequence is 13 residues long. Trimming shortened V by 3 bases and J by 10 bases, and 13 bases separated the two germline ends. The CDR3 nucleotides are TGTGCCAGTAGTATTGAACAGGCCCGTCCCCAGCATTTT. Translated: CASSIEQARPQHF.

This rearrangement joins TRBV11-3 to TRBJ2-1; D possibly corresponds to TRBD1 (5 bases). CDR1 is SGHNT and CDR2 is YENEEA in the germline V gene. The CDR3 spans 12 residues. V was shortened by 5 bases and J by 3 bases, with 5 bases between the two germline ends. This CDR3 reads CASSDSYNEQFF. The CDR3 DNA follows: TGTGCCAGCAGCGACAGCTACAATGAGCAGTTCTTC.

The chain uses TRBV15 and TRBJ1-1; the match to TRBD1 covers 7 bases. Germline V lookup: CDR1 LNHNV, CDR2 YYDKDF (reference sequence). V shed 0 bases and J 4 bases; nucleotides not matched to a gene: 5. The CDR3 length is 15 residues. CDR3 sequence: CATSRDGAGGTEAFF. As DNA, the CDR3 is TGTGCCACCAGCAGAGATGGGGCAGGGGGCACTGAAGCTTTCTTT.

The chain has TRBV2 and TRBJ1-1; 8 nucleotides align to TRBD1. CDR1 and CDR2 from the germline V gene are SNHLY and FYNNEI. The J segment lost 1 base and the V segment lost 6 bases, leaving 4 bases of the junction unmatched. This CDR3 contains 14 residues. Here the CDR3 DNA reads TGTGCCAGCAGATCTACAGGGGGGAACACTGAAGCTTTCTTT. It specifies CASRSTGGNTEAFF.

This clone was seen once. This rearrangement joins TRBV28 to TRBJ1-2, with D possibly being TRBD1 (5 bases). V lost 5 bases and J 4 bases, leaving 8 bases between the germline ends. This CDR3 is built from 12 residues. Per the germline V gene, CDR1 is MDHEN and CDR2 is SYDVKM. The CDR3 sequence: CASSGAGYGYTF. The CDR3 nucleotides read TGTGCCAGCAGTGGGGCGGGCTATGGCTACACCTTC.

The V gene is TRBV4-3, the J gene TRBJ2-2, with 8 bases fitting TRBD2. This CDR3 is 17 amino acids long. Losses at the gene ends were 0 bases for V and 6 bases for J; bases not matched to a gene: 9. CDR1 LGHNA and CDR2 YSLEER come from the germline V gene. The CDR3 DNA follows: TGCGCCAGCAGCCAAGATAGTAGACTAGCGATCGCCGGGGAGCTGTTTTTT. As protein: CASSQDSRLAIAGELFF.

The chain carries TRBV11-2 and TRBJ1-2; D unresolved. This CDR3 spans 14 amino acids. The germline V and J ends were trimmed by 4 bases and 2 bases, with 11 bases remaining between them. Germline loops: CDR1 SGHAT, CDR2 FQNNGV. CDR3 nucleotide sequence: TGTGCCAGCAGCTCAGACGTCGGAAACTATGGCTACACCTTC. Protein: CASSSDVGNYGYTF.

The chain is built from TRBV5-6 and TRBJ2-3; D assignment may be TRBD1 or TRBD2 (7 bases each). Trimming stripped 0 bases from V and 4 bases from J, with 15 bases between. The CDR3 runs 16 residues. Germline CDR1 is SGHDT and CDR2 is YYEEEE. The CDR3 region has the DNA TGTGCCAGCAGCTTGGGGGAGGGGACAGTCGCAGATACGCAGTATTTT. Translated, it gives CASSLGEGTVADTQYF. Using reference TRBV5-6 and TRBJ2-3 for the parts outside the CDR3, the full variable domain is DAGVTQSPTHLIKTRGQQVTLRCSPKSGHDTVSWYQQALGQGPQFIFQYYEEEERQRGNFPDRFSGHQFPNYSSELNVNALLLGDSALYLCASSLGEGTVADTQYFGPGTRLTVL.

V usage is TRBV27 and J usage is TRBJ2-1, with D maybe TRBD1 (5 bases). Trimming removed 2 bases at V and 9 bases at J, with 11 bases between. Germline CDR1 is MNHEY and CDR2 is SMNVEV (reference sequence). The CDR3 runs to 13 residues. Written as DNA, the CDR3 is TGTGCCAGCAGTTTAGGATGGGGCAGTGAGCAGTTCTTC. Translated, it gives CASSLGWGSEQFF.

The J gene is TRBJ1-1, the V gene TRBV4-1; TRBD1 is a possible D gene (5 bases). V was cut by 1 base and J by 7 bases, with 13 bases left in between. CDR1 and CDR2 from the germline V gene are MGHRA and YSYEKL. CDR3 size: 14 residues. The DNA for the CDR3 is TGCGCCAGCAGCCAAGCGCCGGGGCAGCTTGAAGCTTTCTTT. Its protein is CASSQAPGQLEAFF.

This chain connects TRBV9 to TRBJ2-3; maybe TRBD2 (6 bases). V lost 3 bases, J lost 1 base, and 12 bases lay in between. CDR1 is SGDLS and CDR2 is YYNGEE in the germline V gene. The CDR3 runs 15 residues. The CDR3 sequence: CASSAVSGGTDTQYF. CDR3 nucleotides: TGTGCCAGCAGCGCGGTGTCGGGGGGCACAGATACGCAGTATTTT. Supplemented by reference TRBV9 and TRBJ2-3, the full variable domain reads DSGVTQTPKHLITATGQRVTLRCSPRSGDLSVYWYQQSLDQGLQFLIQYYNGEERAKGNILERFSAQQFPDLHSELNLSSLELGDSALYFCASSAVSGGTDTQYFGPGTRLTVL.

The chain has TRBV19 and TRBJ1-4, with 8 nucleotides matching TRBD1. CDR3 length: 13 amino acids. Losses at the gene ends were 8 bases for V and 11 bases for J; bases not matched to a gene: 10. Germline-derived CDR1 and CDR2 are LNHDA and SQIVND (reference sequence). CDR3 loop: CASEGTGRGKLFF. In nucleotides, the CDR3 is TGTGCCAGTGAAGGGACAGGCCGGGGGAAACTGTTTTTT.

The V gene is TRBV9, the J gene TRBJ2-7, with unresolved D. V was shortened by 3 bases and J by 7 bases, with 17 bases between the two germline ends. In germline, CDR1 is SGDLS, CDR2 YYNGEE. The CDR3 is 14 amino acids. The CDR3 DNA reads as TGTGCCAGCAGCGATGGTACGGTTAGTGGGGAGCAGTACTTC. This codes for CASSDGTVSGEQYF.